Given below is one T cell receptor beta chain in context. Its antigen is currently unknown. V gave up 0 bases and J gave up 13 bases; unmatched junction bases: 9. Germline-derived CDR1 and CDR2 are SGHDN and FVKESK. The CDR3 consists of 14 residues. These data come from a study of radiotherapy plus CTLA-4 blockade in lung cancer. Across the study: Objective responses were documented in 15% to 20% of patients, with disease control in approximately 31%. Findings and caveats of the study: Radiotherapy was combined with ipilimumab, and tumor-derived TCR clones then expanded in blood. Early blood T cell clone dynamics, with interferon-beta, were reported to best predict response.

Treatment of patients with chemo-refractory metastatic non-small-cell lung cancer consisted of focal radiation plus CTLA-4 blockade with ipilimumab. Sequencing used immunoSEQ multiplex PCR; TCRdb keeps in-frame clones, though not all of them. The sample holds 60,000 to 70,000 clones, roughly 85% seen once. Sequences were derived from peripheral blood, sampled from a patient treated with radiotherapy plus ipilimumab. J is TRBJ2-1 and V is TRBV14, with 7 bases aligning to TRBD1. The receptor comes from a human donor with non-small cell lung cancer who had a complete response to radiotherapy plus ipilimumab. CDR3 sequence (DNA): TGTGCCAGCAGCCAAGATGGGCACAGGGGATCCCAGTTCTTC. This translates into CASSQDGHRGSQFF.